The 23 T cell receptor beta chains below come from one sample, sequenced in a study of OX40 agonist ivuxolimab in advanced cancers. Libraries were prepared by immunoSEQ multiplex PCR; TCRdb keeps only in-frame clonotypes and omits some of them. The table shows tens of thousands of clones, with approximately 86% occurring only once. The input for sequencing was CD4+ or CD8+ T cells sorted from blood, taken in a trial of the OX40 agonist ivuxolimab. The receptors originated from an adult with an advanced solid tumor such as melanoma, head and neck, liver or kidney cancer.

The V gene is TRBV6-5, the J gene TRBJ2-6; D is unresolved. CDR1 is MNHEY, CDR2 SVGAGI, per germline. V gave up 6 bases and J gave up 3 bases, with 3 bases separating them. This CDR3 has 12 residues. DNA of the CDR3: TGTGCCAGCAGATATGGGGCCAACGTCCTGACTTTC. This gives the protein CASRYGANVLTF.

The rearrangement links TRBV4-1 to TRBJ1-5, with D possibly matching TRBD1 (6 bases). Germline CDR1 is MGHRA and CDR2 is YSYEKL. The V end was cut by 1 base, the J end by 0 bases, with 13 bases between. The CDR3 contains 17 residues. CDR3 sequence: CASSQAPGVASNQPQHF. The CDR3 nucleotides are TGCGCCAGCAGCCAAGCCCCAGGGGTCGCTAGCAATCAGCCCCAGCATTTT.

The chain combines TRBV7-3 with TRBJ1-1; D may be TRBD1 (6 bases). CDR1 is SGHTA and CDR2 is FQGTGA in the germline V gene. The CDR3 is 13 amino acids. The V and J ends lost 5 bases and 5 bases respectively, with 12 bases between them. DNA for the CDR3: TGTGCCAGCAGCGAACAGGGCAGGACTGAAGCTTTCTTT. It specifies CASSEQGRTEAFF.

V and J are TRBV7-3 and TRBJ2-3; D remains unclear. The CDR3 sequence is 13 residues long. In germline, CDR1 is SGHTA, CDR2 FQGTGA. V lost 3 bases and J 4 bases, leaving 8 bases between the germline ends. CDR3 nucleotide sequence: TGTGCCAGCAGCTTCCAACCCGCAGATACGCAGTATTTT. Its protein product is CASSFQPADTQYF.

The genes are TRBV7-2 and TRBJ1-1; TRBD1 might be the D (5 bases). This CDR3 has 14 residues. V lost 3 bases to trimming and J lost 5 bases, with 13 bases between them. Germline CDR1 SGHTA, CDR2 FQGNSA. DNA for the CDR3: TGTGCCAGCAGCTTTCCAGGGCAGTGGACTGAAGCTTTCTTT. This translates into CASSFPGQWTEAFF.

Here the CDR3 DNA reads TGTGCCAGCTCACCACTCTCAGACAGGGGGACCTACGAGCAGTACTTC. It codes for CASSPLSDRGTYEQYF. This rearrangement joins TRBV18 to TRBJ2-7, with 9 bases fitting TRBD1. This CDR3 is 16 amino acids long. The V segment lost 1 base and the J segment 2 bases; nucleotides outside the gene matches: 6. Germline CDR1 reads KGHSH; CDR2 reads LQKENI. The full variable domain, rest sourced from reference TRBV18 and TRBJ2-7, is NAGVMQNPRHLVRRRGQEARLRCSPMKGHSHVYWYRQLPEEGLKFMVYLQKENIIDESGMPKERFSAEFPKEGPSILRIQQVVRGDSAAYFCASSPLSDRGTYEQYFGPGTRLTVT.

V gene TRBV6-5 combines with J gene TRBJ2-3; D tentatively reads TRBD1 or TRBD2 (5 bases each). This CDR3 region has 15 residues. Germline V CDR1 and CDR2: MNHEY, SVGAGI. V was trimmed by 6 bases and J by 2 bases, leaving 15 bases between them. CDR3 in amino acids: CASRKSGAHTDTQYF. CDR3 in DNA: TGTGCCAGCAGGAAGTCCGGGGCGCACACAGATACGCAGTATTTT.

This chain connects TRBV14 to TRBJ1-4; a possible D gene is TRBD1 (6 bases). Germline assignment: CDR1 SGHDN and CDR2 FVKESK. Between the trimmed V and J ends, which lost 1 base and 5 bases, there was a span of 14 bases. CDR3 length: 16 amino acids. This CDR3 reads CASSQGRQVLNEKLFF. The CDR3 DNA reads TGTGCCAGCAGCCAAGGCCGACAGGTGTTAAATGAAAAACTGTTTTTT.

This chain uses TRBV11-2 with TRBJ2-1, with a tentative D call TRBD2 (6 bases). V was pared by 3 bases and J by 2 bases, with 11 bases between. The length of the CDR3 is 15 residues. Germline CDR1 and CDR2: SGHAT and FQNNGV. The CDR3 here is CASSFGVAAYNEQFF. CDR3 sequence (DNA): TGTGCCAGCAGCTTTGGGGTAGCGGCCTACAATGAGCAGTTCTTC.

V usage is TRBV7-4 and J usage is TRBJ1-5, with 11 bases lining up with TRBD1. Trimming cost V 5 bases and J 4 bases; bases outside gene matches: 4. Germline V lookup: CDR1 SGHVT, CDR2 SQSDAQ. The CDR3 is 15 amino acids. CDR3 residues: CASSPGTGGNQPQHF. The CDR3 nucleotides read TGTGCCAGCAGCCCGGGGACAGGGGGAAATCAGCCCCAGCATTTT.

The chain employs TRBV5-1 and TRBJ2-7; the match to TRBD2 covers 12 bases. V shed 0 bases and J 3 bases; nucleotides not matched to a gene: 10. The CDR3 loop spans 18 amino acids. Germline CDR1 SGHRS, CDR2 YFSETQ. The CDR3 region has the DNA TGCGCCAGCAGCTTGGAGGGTCGACTAGCGGGAGTGTTCTACGAGCAGTACTTC. It yields the protein CASSLEGRLAGVFYEQYF.

This clone came up once. V gene TRBV29-1 combines with J gene TRBJ1-1; D is unclear. The CDR3 totals 14 residues. CDR1 is SQVTM, CDR2 ANQGSEA, per germline. The V end lost 5 bases, the J end lost 4 bases, and 17 bases lay between the germline ends. This chain's CDR3 is CSVTWNLMSTEAFF. The CDR3 coding sequence is TGCAGCGTTACATGGAACTTGATGAGCACTGAAGCTTTCTTT.

The chain uses TRBV11-2 and TRBJ1-3, with a possible D match to TRBD1 (5 bases). Germline V CDR1 and CDR2: SGHAT, FQNNGV. This CDR3 contains 16 residues. Trimming removed 5 bases at V and 1 base at J, with 15 bases between. As DNA, the CDR3 is TGTGCCAGCAGCCAAAACGCAGGGTCGTCTGGAAACACCATATATTTT. Translated, it gives CASSQNAGSSGNTIYF.

The rearrangement links TRBV19 to TRBJ1-1; no clear D gene. Germline V gives CDR1 LNHDA, CDR2 SQIVND (reference sequence). The CDR3 consists of 13 residues. Trimming cost V 3 bases and J 1 base, with 6 bases left between them. CDR3 nucleotide sequence: TGTGCCAGTAGTATGGTCGCGAACACTGAAGCTTTCTTT. Its translation is CASSMVANTEAFF.

The rearrangement joins TRBV19 to TRBJ1-5; D remains unclear. The CDR3 loop spans 15 amino acids. The V gene's germline CDR1 is LNHDA and CDR2 SQIVND (reference sequence). The V end was cut by 7 bases, the J end by 0 bases, with 13 bases between. The CDR3 is CASNPQSHSNQPQHF. The CDR3 DNA follows: TGTGCCAGTAATCCACAGTCCCATAGCAATCAGCCCCAGCATTTT.

This clone came up a few times. V is TRBV11-3 and J is TRBJ2-2; TRBD2 matches at 7 bases. After removal of 2 bases from V and 3 bases from J, the junction contained 6 bases not matched to a gene. Germline-derived CDR1 and CDR2 are SGHNT and YENEEA. The CDR3 has 16 residues. This CDR3 reads CASSLLSAGDTGELFF. The CDR3 DNA reads TGTGCCAGCAGCTTATTGTCTGCGGGAGACACCGGGGAGCTGTTTTTT.

The chain joins TRBV27 to TRBJ2-5; a weak D match, TRBD1 (5 bases). CDR1 is MNHEY and CDR2 is SMNVEV in the germline V gene (reference sequence). V lost 0 bases and J 4 bases, leaving 15 bases between the germline ends. The CDR3 loop spans 16 amino acids. The CDR3 is CASSLSSLGVLETQYF. In DNA form, the CDR3 reads TGTGCCAGCAGTTTATCATCGTTAGGGGTTCTAGAGACCCAGTACTTC.

V usage is TRBV7-3 and J usage is TRBJ2-7; D gene unclear. CDR1 SGHTA and CDR2 FQGTGA come from the germline V gene. The CDR3 length is 14 residues. The V and J ends lost 3 bases and 0 bases respectively, with 9 bases between them. Here the CDR3 DNA reads TGTGCCAGCAGCTTGGACCGTGGCTCCTACGAGCAGTACTTC. As protein: CASSLDRGSYEQYF. The variable domain in full, completed from reference TRBV7-3 and TRBJ2-7, reads GAGVSQTPSNKVTEKGKYVELRCDPISGHTALYWYRQSLGQGPEFLIYFQGTGAADDSGLPNDRFFAVRPEGSVSTLKIQRTERGDSAVYLCASSLDRGSYEQYFGPGTRLTVT.

The chain combines TRBV7-6 with TRBJ2-5; 8 bases are shared with TRBD2. The J segment lost 9 bases and the V segment lost 3 bases, leaving 15 bases of the junction unmatched. The CDR3 has 16 residues. The germline V gene has CDR1 SGHVS and CDR2 FNYEAQ. The CDR3: CASSFLLISGAWAQYF. CDR3 bases: TGTGCCAGCAGCTTCCTACTTATTAGCGGGGCGTGGGCCCAGTACTTC.

This rearrangement joins TRBV5-4 to TRBJ1-2, with unresolved D. CDR3 length: 14 amino acids. The V and J ends lost 0 bases and 8 bases respectively, with 14 bases between them. Germline V gene sequence: CDR1 SGHNT, CDR2 YYREEE (reference sequence). CDR3 in amino acids: CASSLANTGRGYTF. Written as DNA, the CDR3 is TGTGCCAGCAGCTTGGCCAATACCGGGAGAGGCTACACCTTC.

This chain connects TRBV5-6 to TRBJ2-1, with 10 positions matching TRBD2. J was trimmed by 0 bases and V by 0 bases; bases with no gene match: 6. Looked up from germline, CDR1 is SGHDT and CDR2 is YYEEEE. The CDR3 runs to 18 residues. The CDR3 sequence: CASSLEAASGGSYNEQFF. The CDR3, as DNA: TGTGCCAGCAGCTTGGAAGCCGCTAGCGGGGGCTCCTACAATGAGCAGTTCTTC.

This clone was counted between two and nine times. The V gene is TRBV4-1, the J gene TRBJ2-1; the match to TRBD1 covers 12 bases. The J segment lost 7 bases and the V segment lost 7 bases, leaving 5 bases of the junction unmatched. CDR3 length: 14 amino acids. Looked up from germline, CDR1 is MGHRA and CDR2 is YSYEKL. The CDR3 DNA reads as TGCGCCAGCAAGAGGGGACAGGGGGCGAATGAGCAGTTCTTC. This gives the protein CASKRGQGANEQFF.

The chain links TRBV6-6 to TRBJ1-2; 9 bases match TRBD1. The CDR3 runs to 16 residues. V lost 0 bases and J lost 6; bases outside the gene matches: 8. In germline, CDR1 is MNHNY, CDR2 SVGAGI (reference sequence). The CDR3 loop is CASSYSPGQGNHGYTF. The CDR3 coding sequence is TGTGCCAGCAGTTACTCCCCGGGACAGGGAAACCATGGCTACACCTTC.